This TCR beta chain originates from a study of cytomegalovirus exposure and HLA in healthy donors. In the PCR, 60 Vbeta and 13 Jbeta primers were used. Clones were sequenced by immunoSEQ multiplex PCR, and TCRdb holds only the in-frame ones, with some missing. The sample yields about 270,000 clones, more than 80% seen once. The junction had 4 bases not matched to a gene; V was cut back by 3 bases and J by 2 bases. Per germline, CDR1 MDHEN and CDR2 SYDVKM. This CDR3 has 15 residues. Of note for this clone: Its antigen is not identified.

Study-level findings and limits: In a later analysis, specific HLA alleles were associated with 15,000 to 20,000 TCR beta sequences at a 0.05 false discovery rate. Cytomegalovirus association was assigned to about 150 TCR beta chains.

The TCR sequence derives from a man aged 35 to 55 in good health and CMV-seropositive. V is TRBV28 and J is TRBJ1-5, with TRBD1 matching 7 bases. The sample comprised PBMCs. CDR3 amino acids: CASSFGQGGNQPQHF. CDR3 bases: TGTGCCAGCAGTTTTGGGCAGGGGGGCAATCAGCCCCAGCATTTT. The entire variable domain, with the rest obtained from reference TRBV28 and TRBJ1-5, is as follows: DVKVTQSSRYLVKRTGEKVFLECVQDMDHENMFWYRQDPGLGLRLIYFSYDVKMKEKGDIPEGYSVSREKKERFSLILESASTNQTSMYLCASSFGQGGNQPQHFGDGTRLSIL.